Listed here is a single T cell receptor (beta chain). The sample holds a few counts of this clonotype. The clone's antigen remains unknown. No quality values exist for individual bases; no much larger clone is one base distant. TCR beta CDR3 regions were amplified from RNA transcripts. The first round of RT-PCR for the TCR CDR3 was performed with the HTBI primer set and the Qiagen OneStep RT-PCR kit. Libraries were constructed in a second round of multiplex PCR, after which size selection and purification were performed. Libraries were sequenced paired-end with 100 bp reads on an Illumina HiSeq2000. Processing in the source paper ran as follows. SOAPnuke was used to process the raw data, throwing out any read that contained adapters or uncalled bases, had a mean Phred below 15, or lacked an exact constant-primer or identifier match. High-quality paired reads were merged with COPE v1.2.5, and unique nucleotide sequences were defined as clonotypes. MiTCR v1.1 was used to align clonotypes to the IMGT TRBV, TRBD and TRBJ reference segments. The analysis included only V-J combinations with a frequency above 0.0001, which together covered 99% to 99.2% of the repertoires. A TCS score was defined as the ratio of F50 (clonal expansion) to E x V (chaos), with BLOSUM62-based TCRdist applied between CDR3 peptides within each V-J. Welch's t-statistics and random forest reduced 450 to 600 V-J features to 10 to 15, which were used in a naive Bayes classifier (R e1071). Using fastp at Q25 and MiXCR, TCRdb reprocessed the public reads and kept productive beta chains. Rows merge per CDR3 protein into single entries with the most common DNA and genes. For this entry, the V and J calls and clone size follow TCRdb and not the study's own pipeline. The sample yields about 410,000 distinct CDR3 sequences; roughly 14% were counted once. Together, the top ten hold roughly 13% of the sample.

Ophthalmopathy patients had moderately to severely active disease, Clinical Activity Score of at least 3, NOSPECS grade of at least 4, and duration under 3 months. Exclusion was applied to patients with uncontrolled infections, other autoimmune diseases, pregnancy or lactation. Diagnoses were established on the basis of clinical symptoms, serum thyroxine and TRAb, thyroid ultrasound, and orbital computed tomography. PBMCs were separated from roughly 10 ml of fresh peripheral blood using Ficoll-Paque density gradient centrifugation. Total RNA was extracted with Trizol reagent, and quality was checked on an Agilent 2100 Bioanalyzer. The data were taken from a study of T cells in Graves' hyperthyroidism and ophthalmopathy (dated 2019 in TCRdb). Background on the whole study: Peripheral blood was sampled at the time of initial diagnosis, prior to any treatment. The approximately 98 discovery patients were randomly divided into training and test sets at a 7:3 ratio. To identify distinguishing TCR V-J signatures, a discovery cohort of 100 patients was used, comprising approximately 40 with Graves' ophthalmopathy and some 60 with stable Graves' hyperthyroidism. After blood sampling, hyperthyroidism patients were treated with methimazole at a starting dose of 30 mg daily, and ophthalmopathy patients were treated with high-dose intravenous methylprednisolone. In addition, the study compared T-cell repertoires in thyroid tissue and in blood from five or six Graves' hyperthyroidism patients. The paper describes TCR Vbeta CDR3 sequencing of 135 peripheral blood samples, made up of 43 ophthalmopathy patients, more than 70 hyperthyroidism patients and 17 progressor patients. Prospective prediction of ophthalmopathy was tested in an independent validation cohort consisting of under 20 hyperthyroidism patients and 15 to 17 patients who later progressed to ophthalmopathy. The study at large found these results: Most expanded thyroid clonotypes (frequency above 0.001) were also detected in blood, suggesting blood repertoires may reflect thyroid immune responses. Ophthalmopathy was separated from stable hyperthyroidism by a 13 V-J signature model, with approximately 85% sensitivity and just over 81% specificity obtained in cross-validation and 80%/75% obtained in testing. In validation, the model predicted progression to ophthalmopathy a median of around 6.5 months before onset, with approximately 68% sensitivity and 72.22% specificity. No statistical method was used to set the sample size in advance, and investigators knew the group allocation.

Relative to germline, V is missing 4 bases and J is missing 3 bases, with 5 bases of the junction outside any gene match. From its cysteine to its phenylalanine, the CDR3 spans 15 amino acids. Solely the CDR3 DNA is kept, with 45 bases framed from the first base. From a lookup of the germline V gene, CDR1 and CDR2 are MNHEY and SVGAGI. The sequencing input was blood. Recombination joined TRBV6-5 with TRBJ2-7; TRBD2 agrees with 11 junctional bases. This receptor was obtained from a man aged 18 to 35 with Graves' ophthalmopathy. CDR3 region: CASSSTSGANYEQYF. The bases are TGTGCCAGCAGTTCGACTAGCGGGGCAAACTACGAGCAGTACTTC.